This record covers a single TCR beta chain. Its target is not known. The data were taken from a study of intratumoral heterogeneity in liver cancer. Study overall: The median patient age was approximately 68 years, and most were male.

Trimming pared 3 bases from V and 5 bases from J, leaving 16 bases between. The length of the CDR3 is 14 residues. Germline V gene lookup returns CDR1 DFQATT and CDR2 SNEGSKA (reference sequence). Study-level results: Overall T cell clonality did not differ significantly between tumor regions in either sequenced patient.

Produced via immunoSEQ multiplex PCR; TCRdb's table is partial and in-frame only. The table lists about 6,200 clones, 55% to 75% of them singletons. Tumour samples came from separate, distinct regions of the hepatocellular carcinoma nodule. All patients had early-stage hepatocellular carcinoma and were untreated before surgical resection. No macroscopic necrosis or hemorrhage was seen in sampled areas. The starting material was tumor tissue, obtained before any cancer treatment. V gene TRBV20-1 combines with J gene TRBJ1-1, with a tentative D call TRBD1 (5 bases). This TCR was sampled from a woman between 65 and 79 years old with hepatocellular carcinoma. The CDR3 spells CSASGWQGLTEAFF. CDR3 in DNA: TGCAGTGCTAGTGGGTGGCAGGGTTTGACTGAAGCTTTCTTT.